Reported below is one T cell receptor beta chain. The same CDR3 is also encoded by other DNA sequences in this sample. For each subset, genomic DNA was distributed in equal portions over several immunoSEQ plates. TCRdb's table, derived via immunoSEQ multiplex PCR, lists solely in-frame clones and lacks some. Here the sample spans roughly 1 million clones, 70% to 80% being singletons. This record comes from a study of shared clonotypes between healthy human individuals. Donors were Caucasian adults residing in Nashville, Tennessee, USA. The V gene lost 3 bases and the J gene lost 4 bases, with 7 bases spanning the gap. Germline CDR1 and CDR2: KGHSH and LQKENI. The CDR3 is 13 residues long.

The V gene is TRBV18, the J gene TRBJ1-3; possible D gene TRBD1, 5 bases. This clonotype was obtained from a man between 18 and 35 years old in good health. Some clones in this sample may be carry-over from other donors' samples. The sample was memory CD4+ T cells from PBMCs. The subset denotes: CD45RA-negative fraction. Here the CDR3 reads CASSPDRGNTIYF. The CDR3 DNA is TGTGCCAGCTCACCCGACAGAGGAAACACCATATATTTT. Variable domain in full (rest from reference TRBV18 and TRBJ1-3): NAGVMQNPRHLVRRRGQEARLRCSPMKGHSHVYWYRQLPEEGLKFMVYLQKENIIDESGMPKERFSAEFPKEGPSILRIQQVVRGDSAAYFCASSPDRGNTIYFGEGSWLTVV.